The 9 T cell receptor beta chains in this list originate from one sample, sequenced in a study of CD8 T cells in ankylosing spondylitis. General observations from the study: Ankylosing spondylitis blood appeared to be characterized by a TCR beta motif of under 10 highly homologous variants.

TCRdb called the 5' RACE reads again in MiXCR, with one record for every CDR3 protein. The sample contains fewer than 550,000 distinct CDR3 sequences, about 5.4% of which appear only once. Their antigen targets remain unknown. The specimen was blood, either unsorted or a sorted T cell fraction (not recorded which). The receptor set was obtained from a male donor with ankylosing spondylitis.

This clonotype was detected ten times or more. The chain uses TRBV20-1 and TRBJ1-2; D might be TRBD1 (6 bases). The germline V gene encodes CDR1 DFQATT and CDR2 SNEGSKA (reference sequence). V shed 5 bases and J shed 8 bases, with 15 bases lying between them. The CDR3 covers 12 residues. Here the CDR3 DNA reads TGCAGTGCTTTGGTCGAGGGGGGGGGCTACACCTTC. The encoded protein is CSALVEGGGYTF.

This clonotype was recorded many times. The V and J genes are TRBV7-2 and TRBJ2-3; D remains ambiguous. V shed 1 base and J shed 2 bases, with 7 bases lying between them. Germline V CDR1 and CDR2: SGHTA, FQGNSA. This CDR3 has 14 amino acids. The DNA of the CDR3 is TGTGCCAGCAGCTTAGACGAAAACACAGATACGCAGTATTTT. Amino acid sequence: CASSLDENTDTQYF.

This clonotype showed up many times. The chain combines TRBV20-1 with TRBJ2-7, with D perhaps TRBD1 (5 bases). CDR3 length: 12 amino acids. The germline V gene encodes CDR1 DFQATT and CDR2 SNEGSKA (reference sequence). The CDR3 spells CGGKGYGYEQYF. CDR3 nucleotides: TGCGGCGGCAAGGGGTACGGCTACGAGCAGTACTTC.

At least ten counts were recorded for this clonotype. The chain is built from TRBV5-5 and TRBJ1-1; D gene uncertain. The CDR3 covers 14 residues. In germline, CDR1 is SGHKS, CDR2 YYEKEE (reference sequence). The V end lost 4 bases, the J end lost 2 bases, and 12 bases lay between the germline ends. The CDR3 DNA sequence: TGTGCCAGCAGCCTACTGACGCAAAACACTGAAGCTTTCTTT. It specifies CASSLLTQNTEAFF. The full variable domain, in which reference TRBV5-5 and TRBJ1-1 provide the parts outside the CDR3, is DAGVTQSPTHLIKTRGQQVTLRCSPISGHKSVSWYQQVLGQGPQFIFQYYEKEERGRGNFPDRFSARQFPNYSSELNVNALLLGDSALYLCASSLLTQNTEAFFGQGTRLTVV.

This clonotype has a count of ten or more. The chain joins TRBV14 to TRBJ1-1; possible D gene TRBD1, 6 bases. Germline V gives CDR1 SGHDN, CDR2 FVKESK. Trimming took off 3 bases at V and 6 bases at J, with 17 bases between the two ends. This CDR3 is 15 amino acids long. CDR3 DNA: TGTGCCAGCAGCCAGGTCAGGGGAACGGGGCCTGAAGCTTTCTTT. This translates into CASSQVRGTGPEAFF.

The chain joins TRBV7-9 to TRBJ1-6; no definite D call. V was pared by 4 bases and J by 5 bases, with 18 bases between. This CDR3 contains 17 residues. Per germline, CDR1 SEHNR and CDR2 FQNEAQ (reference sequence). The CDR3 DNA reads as TGTGCCAGCAGCTCCCTCCCCGGCGGTAGGAATAATTCACCCCTCCACTTT. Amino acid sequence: CASSSLPGGRNNSPLHF. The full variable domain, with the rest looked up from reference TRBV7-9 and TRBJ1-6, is DTGVSQNPRHKITKRGQNVTFRCDPISEHNRLYWYRQTLGQGPEFLTYFQNEAQLEKSRLLSDRFSAERPKGSFSTLEIQRTEQGDSAMYLCASSSLPGGRNNSPLHFGNGTRLTVT.

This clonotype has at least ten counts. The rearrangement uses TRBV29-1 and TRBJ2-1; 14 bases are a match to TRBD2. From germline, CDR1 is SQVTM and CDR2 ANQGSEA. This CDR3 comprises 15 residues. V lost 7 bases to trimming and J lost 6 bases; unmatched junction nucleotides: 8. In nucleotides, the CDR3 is TGCAGCGGCCTCCCGGGACTAGCGGGAGTCAATGAGCAGTTCTTC. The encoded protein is CSGLPGLAGVNEQFF.

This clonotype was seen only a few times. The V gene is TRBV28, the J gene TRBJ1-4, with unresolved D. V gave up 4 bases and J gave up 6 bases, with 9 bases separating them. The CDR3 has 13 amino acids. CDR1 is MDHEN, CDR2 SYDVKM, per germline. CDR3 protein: CASSSGSDEKLFF. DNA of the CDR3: TGTGCCAGCAGTTCGGGATCCGATGAAAAACTGTTTTTT. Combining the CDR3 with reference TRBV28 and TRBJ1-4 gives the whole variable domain DVKVTQSSRYLVKRTGEKVFLECVQDMDHENMFWYRQDPGLGLRLIYFSYDVKMKEKGDIPEGYSVSREKKERFSLILESASTNQTSMYLCASSSGSDEKLFFGSGTQLSVL.

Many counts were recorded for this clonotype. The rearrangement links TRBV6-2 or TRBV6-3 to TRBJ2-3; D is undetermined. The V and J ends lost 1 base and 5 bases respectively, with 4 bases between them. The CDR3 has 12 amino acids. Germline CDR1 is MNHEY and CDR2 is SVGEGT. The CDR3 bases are TGTGCCAGCAGTTACTGGAGAGATACGCAGTATTTT. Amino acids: CASSYWRDTQYF.